The present entry profiles one TCR beta chain with its context. Alongside a J-beta primer mix, a sample-barcoded 5' primer served in a second PCR lasting about 6 to 12 cycles. Each CDR3 protein gets one entry after TCRdb re-called the 5' RACE reads with MiXCR. Of 710,000 or so distinct CDR3 sequences listed, 22% are singletons. This specimen belongs to a study of blood T cells in healthy people across ages. CDR1 KGHDR and CDR2 SFDVKD come from the germline V gene. V lost 2 bases to trimming and J lost 4 bases, with 16 bases between them. The CDR3 sequence is 16 residues long. Sample: blood. The source of this sequence is a man aged 65 to 85 in good health. This chain links TRBV24-1 with TRBJ2-5, with D perhaps matching TRBD1 or TRBD2 (5 bases each). In nucleotides, the CDR3 is TGTGCCACCAGTGATTGGAAGGGGACGACCCCAGAGACCCAGTACTTC. Residues: CATSDWKGTTPETQYF.